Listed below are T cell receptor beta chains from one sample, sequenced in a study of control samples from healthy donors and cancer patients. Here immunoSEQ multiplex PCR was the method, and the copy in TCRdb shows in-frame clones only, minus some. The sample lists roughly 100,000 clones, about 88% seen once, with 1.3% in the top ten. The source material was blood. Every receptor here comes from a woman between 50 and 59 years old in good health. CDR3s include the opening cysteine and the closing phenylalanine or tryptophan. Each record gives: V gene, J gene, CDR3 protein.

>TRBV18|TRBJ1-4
CASSFQGKKNEKLFF
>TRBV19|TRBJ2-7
CASSINGLLEQYF
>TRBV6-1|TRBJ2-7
CASSAGTSGAGGVEQYF
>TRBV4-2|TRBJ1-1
CASKASAGETEAFF
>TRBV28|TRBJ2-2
CASSLGGRTGERTGELFF
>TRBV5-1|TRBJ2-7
CASSHPGQGGYEQYF
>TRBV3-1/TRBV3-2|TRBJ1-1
CASSQAGRAAFF
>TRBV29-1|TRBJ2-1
CSVARTSDNEQFF
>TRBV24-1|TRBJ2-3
CATPGLRLAGGQDTQYF
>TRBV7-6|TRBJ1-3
CASSRSIQGLGSGNTIYF
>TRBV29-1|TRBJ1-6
CSVAGGGNSPLHF
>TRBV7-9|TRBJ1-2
CASEADSYGYTF
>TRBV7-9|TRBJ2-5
CASSLGGRQETQYF
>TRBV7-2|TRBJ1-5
CASSFRQDQPQHF
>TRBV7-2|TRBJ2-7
CASSGQGGGSSYEQYF
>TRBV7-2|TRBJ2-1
CASSKESGLSEQFF
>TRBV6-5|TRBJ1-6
CASAGQGNSPLHF
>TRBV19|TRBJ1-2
CASSLGQGRYGYTF
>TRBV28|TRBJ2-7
CASSPRGSGSYEQYF
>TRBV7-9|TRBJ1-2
CASSLADGDRTSGYTF
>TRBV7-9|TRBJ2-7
CASSSKGPYEQYF
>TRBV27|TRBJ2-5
CASSSLGTAGETQYF
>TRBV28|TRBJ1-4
CASQSGTGPLSNEKLFF
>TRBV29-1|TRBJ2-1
CSVDPHASGRDNEQFF
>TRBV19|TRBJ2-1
CASSIRGQGFTYNEQFF
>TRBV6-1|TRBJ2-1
CASSEWVLAGFYNEQFF
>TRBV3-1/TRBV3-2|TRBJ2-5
CASSPLGETQYF
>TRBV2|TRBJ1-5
CASTWGGNNQPQHF
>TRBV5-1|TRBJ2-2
CASSLDLAGGRNTGELFF
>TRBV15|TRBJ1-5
CATSSRPGQKFNSNQPQHF
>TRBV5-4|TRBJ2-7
CASSLGGGRGTYEQYF
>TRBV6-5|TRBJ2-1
CATLSGRAPDEQFF
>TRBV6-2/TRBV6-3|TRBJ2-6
CASSPHLTETGANVLTF
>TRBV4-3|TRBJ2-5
CASSFRAGGETQYF
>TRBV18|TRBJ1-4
CASSPTGGASEKLFF
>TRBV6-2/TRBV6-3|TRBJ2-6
CASSYSLGRPTPSGANVLTF
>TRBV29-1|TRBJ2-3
CSVWAGADTQYF
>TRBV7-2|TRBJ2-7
CASSLAPGNNYEQYF
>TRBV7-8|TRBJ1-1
CASSRTQGKVPEAFF
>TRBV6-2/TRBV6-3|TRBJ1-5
CASSLGTSNQPQHF
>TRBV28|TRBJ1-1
CASVSGGMNTEAFF
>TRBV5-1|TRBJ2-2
CASSVGLAVSGELFF
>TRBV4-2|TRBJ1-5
CASSQLGGNQPQHF
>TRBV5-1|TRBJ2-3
CASSLAILAVSGDTQYF
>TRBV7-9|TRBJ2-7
CASSLAFLVSGLHEQYF
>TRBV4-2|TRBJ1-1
CASSQAGGRGGLGMNTEAFF
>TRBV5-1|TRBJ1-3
CASSLDTFSGNTIYF
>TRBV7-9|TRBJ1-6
CASSSGQYNSPLHF
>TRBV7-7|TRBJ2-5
CASSLGTDVAQYF
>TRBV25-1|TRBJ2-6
CASSDRDFSGANVLTF
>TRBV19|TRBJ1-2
CASSAGNGQPNYGYTF
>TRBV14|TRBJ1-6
CASSYPGGHSPLHF
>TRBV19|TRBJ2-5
CASSIGGAGGQETQYF
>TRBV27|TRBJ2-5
CASRGGVGNQYF
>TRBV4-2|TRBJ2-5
CASSQGQRRGETQYF
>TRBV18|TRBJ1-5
CASSPGNSNQPQHF
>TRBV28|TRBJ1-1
CASSSNTEAFF
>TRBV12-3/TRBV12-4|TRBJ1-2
CASSLDRFYGYTF
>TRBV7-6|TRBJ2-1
CASSRPAGTSGVNEQFF